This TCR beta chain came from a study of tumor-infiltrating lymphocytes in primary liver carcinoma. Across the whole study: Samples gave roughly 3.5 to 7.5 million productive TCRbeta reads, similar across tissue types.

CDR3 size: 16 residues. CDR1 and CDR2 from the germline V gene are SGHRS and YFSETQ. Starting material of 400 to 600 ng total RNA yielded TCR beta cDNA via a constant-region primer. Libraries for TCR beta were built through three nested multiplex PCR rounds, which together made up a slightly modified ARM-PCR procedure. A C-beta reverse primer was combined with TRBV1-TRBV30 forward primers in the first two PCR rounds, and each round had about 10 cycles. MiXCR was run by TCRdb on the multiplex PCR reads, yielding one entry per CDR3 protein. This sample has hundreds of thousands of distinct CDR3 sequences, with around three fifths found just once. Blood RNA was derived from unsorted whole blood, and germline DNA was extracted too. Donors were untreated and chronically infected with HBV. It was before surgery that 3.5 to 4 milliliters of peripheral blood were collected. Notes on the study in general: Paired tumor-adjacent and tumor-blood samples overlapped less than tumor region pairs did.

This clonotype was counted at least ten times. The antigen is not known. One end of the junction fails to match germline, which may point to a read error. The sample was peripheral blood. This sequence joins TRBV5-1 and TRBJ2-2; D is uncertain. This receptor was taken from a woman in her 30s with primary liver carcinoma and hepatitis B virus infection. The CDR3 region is CASSLNAGSNTGELFF. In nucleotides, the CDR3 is TGTGCCAGCAGCCTAAATGCCGGTTCGAACACCGGGGAGCTGTTTTTT.